These T cell receptor beta chains were read from a single sample in a study of blood T cell repertoires in COVID-19. This table comes from immunoSEQ multiplex PCR, and its TCRdb copy is limited to in-frame clones, with some not included. The sample yields fewer than 350,000 clones, 65% to 90% seen once. Input material: peripheral blood. Receptors were obtained from a human donor in a cohort sampled during active COVID-19. The CDR3 runs from the conserved cysteine through the conserved F or W. A D gene is named only where the DNA matches it firmly.

j_call,cdr3_length,v_call,d_call,cdr3_aa,cdr3_nt
TRBJ2-5,15,TRBV19,NA,CASSPRIWNSGTQYF,TGTGCCAGTAGTCCCCGGATCTGGAATTCGGGGACCCAGTACTTC
TRBJ2-1,14,TRBV4-1,TRBD2,CASSPSGGAYEQFF,TGCGCCAGCAGCCCAAGCGGGGGGGCCTATGAGCAGTTCTTC
TRBJ1-4,14,TRBV19,TRBD1,CARGRGQGDEKLFF,TGTGCCAGGGGCCGCGGACAGGGGGATGAAAAACTGTTTTTT
TRBJ1-3,14,TRBV7-9,NA,CASSDEVSGNTIYF,TGTGCCAGCAGCGATGAAGTGAGTGGAAACACCATATATTTT
TRBJ1-1,10,TRBV18,TRBD1,CASQGAEAFF,TGTGCCAGCCAGGGGGCTGAAGCTTTCTTT
TRBJ1-3,14,TRBV9,NA,CASSGGGYGNTIYF,TGTGCCAGCAGCGGTGGGGGGTATGGCAACACCATATATTTT
TRBJ2-7,13,TRBV19,NA,CASSSGLRYEQYF,TGTGCCAGTAGTTCAGGGCTTCGCTACGAGCAGTACTTC
TRBJ2-3,12,TRBV2,NA,CAIGGPTDTQYF,TGTGCCATCGGGGGTCCTACAGATACGCAGTATTTT
TRBJ1-1,11,TRBV30,NA,CAYSGDTEAFF,TGTGCCTATTCGGGGGACACTGAAGCTTTCTTT
TRBJ1-4,18,TRBV19,NA,CASSMEGRRPATNEKLFF,TGTGCCAGTAGTATGGAGGGACGGAGGCCTGCAACTAATGAAAAACTGTTTTTT
TRBJ2-7,14,TRBV5-5,NA,CASSVGQGTYEQYF,TGTGCCAGCAGTGTGGGCCAGGGGACCTACGAGCAGTACTTC
TRBJ1-6,13,TRBV19,NA,CASSMQGNSPLHF,TGTGCCAGTAGTATGCAGGGAAATTCACCCCTCCACTTT
TRBJ2-4,15,TRBV5-6,TRBD2,CASSLSGTSENIQYF,TGTGCCAGCAGCTTGAGCGGGACTAGTGAAAACATTCAGTACTTC
TRBJ2-7,15,TRBV18,NA,CASSQNPGNSYEQYF,TGTGCCAGCTCCCAGAATCCGGGGAACTCCTACGAGCAGTACTTC
TRBJ2-1,14,TRBV6-5,TRBD1,CASSRQGRNNEQFF,TGTGCCAGCAGTCGACAGGGGAGAAACAATGAGCAGTTCTTC
TRBJ2-3,11,TRBV20-1,NA,CSAFLTDTQYF,TGCAGTGCTTTTCTCACAGATACGCAGTATTTT
TRBJ2-1,15,TRBV25-1,NA,CASSEYARLYNEQFF,TGTGCCAGCAGTGAATACGCTAGACTCTACAATGAGCAGTTCTTC
TRBJ2-1,15,TRBV11-2,TRBD1,CASTDYGTGNNEQFF,TGTGCCAGCACCGATTACGGGACAGGAAACAATGAGCAGTTCTTC
TRBJ1-1,13,TRBV10-1,NA,CASSGQPNTEAFF,TGCGCCAGCAGTGGACAACCGAACACTGAAGCTTTCTTT
TRBJ2-2,15,TRBV11-1,NA,CASSHPASDTGELFF,TGTGCCAGCAGCCATCCGGCTAGCGACACCGGGGAGCTGTTTTTT
TRBJ2-3,14,TRBV9,NA,CASSVTTGSDTQYF,TGTGCCAGCAGCGTTACTACAGGGTCAGATACGCAGTATTTT